This T cell receptor beta chain was recorded in a study of CD8 T cells in ankylosing spondylitis. The germline V gene has CDR1 MDHEN and CDR2 SYDVKM. The CDR3 contains 14 residues. V lost 3 bases, J lost 6 bases, and 13 bases lay in between. There are a few counts of this clonotype. The antigen is undetermined. For TCR beta, libraries came from quantitative 5'-RACE with molecular barcodes. Each CDR3 protein is one row after TCRdb ran MiXCR on the 5' RACE reads. The sample consists of some 700,000 distinct CDR3 sequences, roughly 19% of them appearing once. Notes on the study in general: A TCR beta motif of 7 to 9 highly homologous variants seemed to mark ankylosing spondylitis blood.

The chain links TRBV28 to TRBJ2-3, with a tentative D call TRBD2 (6 bases). The sequence derives from a male donor with ankylosing spondylitis. Material for sequencing was blood, either unsorted or a sorted T cell fraction (not recorded which). The CDR3 DNA sequence: TGTGCCAGCAGTTTTCCGGGGGAGGCGGATACGCAGTATTTT. Encoded protein: CASSFPGEADTQYF.